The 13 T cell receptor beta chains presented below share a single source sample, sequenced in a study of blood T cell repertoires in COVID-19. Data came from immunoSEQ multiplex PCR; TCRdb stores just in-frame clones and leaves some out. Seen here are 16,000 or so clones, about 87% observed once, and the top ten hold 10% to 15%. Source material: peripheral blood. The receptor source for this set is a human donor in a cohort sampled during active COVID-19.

CDR3 protein: CASSPKRGGTGELFF. The CDR3 DNA is TGTGCCAGCAGTCCCAAGCGGGGTGGCACCGGGGAGCTGTTTTTT. The gene calls are TRBV6-2 or TRBV6-3 and TRBJ2-2; TRBD2 aligns across 7 bases. In germline, CDR1 is MNHEY, CDR2 SVGEGT. Unmatched junction bases numbered 7, after V lost 5 bases and J lost 4 bases. The CDR3 has 15 residues.

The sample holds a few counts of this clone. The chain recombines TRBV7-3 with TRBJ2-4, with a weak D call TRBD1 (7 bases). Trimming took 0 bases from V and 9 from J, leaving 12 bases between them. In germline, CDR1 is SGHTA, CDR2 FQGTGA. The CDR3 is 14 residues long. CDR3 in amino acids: CASSLTPQGGIQYF. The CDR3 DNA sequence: TGTGCCAGCAGCTTAACGCCGCAGGGGGGCATTCAGTACTTC.

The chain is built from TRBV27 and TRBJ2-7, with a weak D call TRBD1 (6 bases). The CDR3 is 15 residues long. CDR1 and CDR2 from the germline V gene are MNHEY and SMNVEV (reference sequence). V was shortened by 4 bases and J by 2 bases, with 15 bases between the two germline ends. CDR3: CASSSSAAGAYEQYF. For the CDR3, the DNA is TGTGCCAGCAGTTCCTCGGCGGCAGGGGCCTACGAGCAGTACTTC.

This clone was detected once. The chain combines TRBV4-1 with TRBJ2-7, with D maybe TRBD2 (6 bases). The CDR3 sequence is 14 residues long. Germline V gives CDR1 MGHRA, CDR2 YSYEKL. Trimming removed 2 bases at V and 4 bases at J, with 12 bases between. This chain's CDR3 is CASSQLGGDYEQYF. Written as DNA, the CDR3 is TGCGCCAGCAGCCAACTAGGCGGGGATTACGAGCAGTACTTC.

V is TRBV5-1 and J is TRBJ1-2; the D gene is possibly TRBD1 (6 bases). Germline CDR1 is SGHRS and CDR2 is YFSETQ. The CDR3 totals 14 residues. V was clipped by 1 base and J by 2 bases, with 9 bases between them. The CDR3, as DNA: TGCGCCAGCAGCTTGTCACAGGGAAACTATGGCTACACCTTC. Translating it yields CASSLSQGNYGYTF.

DNA of the CDR3: TGTGCCAGCAGCTTTGCGGACGGGGAGTACCCTAACTATGGCTACACCTTC. Translation: CASSFADGEYPNYGYTF. The chain joins TRBV11-3 to TRBJ1-2; D remains unclear. This CDR3 has 17 residues. The germline CDR1 and CDR2 sequences are SGHNT and YENEEA. The ends were cut back, 3 bases at V and 0 bases at J, with 17 bases in the middle.

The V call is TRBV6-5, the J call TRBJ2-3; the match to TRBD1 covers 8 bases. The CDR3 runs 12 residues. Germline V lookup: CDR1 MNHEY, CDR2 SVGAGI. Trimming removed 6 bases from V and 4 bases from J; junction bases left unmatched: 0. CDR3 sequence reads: CASRQGADTQYF. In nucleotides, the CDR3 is TGTGCCAGCAGACAGGGGGCAGATACGCAGTATTTT.

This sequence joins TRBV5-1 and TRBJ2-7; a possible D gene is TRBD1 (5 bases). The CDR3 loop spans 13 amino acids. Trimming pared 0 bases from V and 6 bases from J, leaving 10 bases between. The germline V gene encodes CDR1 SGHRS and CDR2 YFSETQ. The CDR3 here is CASSLAAGFEQYF. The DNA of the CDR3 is TGCGCCAGCAGCTTGGCGGCAGGGTTCGAGCAGTACTTC.

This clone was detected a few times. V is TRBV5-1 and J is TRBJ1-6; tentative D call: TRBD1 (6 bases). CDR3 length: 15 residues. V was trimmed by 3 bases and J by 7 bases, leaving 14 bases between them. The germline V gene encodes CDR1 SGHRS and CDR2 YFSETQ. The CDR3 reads CASSSSTGKNSPLHF. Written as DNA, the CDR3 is TGCGCCAGCAGCTCCTCGACAGGCAAGAATTCACCCCTCCACTTT.

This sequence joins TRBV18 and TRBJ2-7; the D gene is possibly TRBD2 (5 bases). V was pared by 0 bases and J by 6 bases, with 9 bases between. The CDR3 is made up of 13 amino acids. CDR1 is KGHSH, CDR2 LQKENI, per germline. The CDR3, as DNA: TGTGCCAGCTCACCACCAAGCGGTGGCGAGCAGTACTTC. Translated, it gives CASSPPSGGEQYF. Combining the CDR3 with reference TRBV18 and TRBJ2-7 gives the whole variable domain NAGVMQNPRHLVRRRGQEARLRCSPMKGHSHVYWYRQLPEEGLKFMVYLQKENIIDESGMPKERFSAEFPKEGPSILRIQQVVRGDSAAYFCASSPPSGGEQYFGPGTRLTVT.

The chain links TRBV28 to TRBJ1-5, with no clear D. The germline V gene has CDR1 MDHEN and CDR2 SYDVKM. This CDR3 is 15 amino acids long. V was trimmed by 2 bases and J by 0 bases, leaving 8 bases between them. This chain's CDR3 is CASSLVGVSNQPQHF. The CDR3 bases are TGTGCCAGCAGTTTAGTTGGAGTTAGCAATCAGCCCCAGCATTTT.

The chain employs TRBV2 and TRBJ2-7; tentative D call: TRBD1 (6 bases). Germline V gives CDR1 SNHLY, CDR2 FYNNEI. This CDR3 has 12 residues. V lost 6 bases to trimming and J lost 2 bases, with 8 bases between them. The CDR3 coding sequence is TGTGCCAGCAGGGACAGCACCTACGAGCAGTACTTC. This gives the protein CASRDSTYEQYF.

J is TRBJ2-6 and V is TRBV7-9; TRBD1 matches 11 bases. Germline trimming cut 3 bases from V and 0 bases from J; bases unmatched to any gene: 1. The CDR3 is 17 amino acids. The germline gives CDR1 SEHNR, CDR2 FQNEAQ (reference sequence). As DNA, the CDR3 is TGTGCCAGCAGCTTGGGGACAGGGGGCTCTGGGGCCAACGTCCTGACTTTC. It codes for CASSLGTGGSGANVLTF.